Listed here are 20 T cell receptor beta chains from one sample, sequenced in a study of intratumoral heterogeneity in liver cancer. TCRdb's table, derived via immunoSEQ multiplex PCR, lists solely in-frame clones and lacks some. The sample includes approximately 20,000 clones, just under 75% seen only once; the top ten take roughly 15%. The material was tumor-adjacent normal tissue, obtained before any cancer treatment. These TCRs come from a woman in her 70s with hepatocellular carcinoma.

The chain couples TRBV21-1 to TRBJ2-1; the D call TRBD2 from the table was never checked on the DNA. TRBV21-1 is a recognized pseudogene. This CDR3 has 13 amino acids. The CDR3 loop reads CARSAGSYNEQFF. CDR3 DNA: TGTGCCCGTTCAGCGGGATCCTACAATGAGCAGTTCTTC.

The J gene is TRBJ2-5, the V gene TRBV28; no reliable D call. Germline lookup yields CDR1 MDHEN and CDR2 SYDVKM. With 6 bases removed from V and 1 base from J, the gap between germline ends came to 12 bases. The CDR3 is 14 amino acids. In nucleotides, the CDR3 is TGTGCCAGCAGCCCAGGTGGCGGCCAAGAGACCCAGTACTTC. Its protein product is CASSPGGGQETQYF.

CDR3 sequence reads: CASSYSKMANTEAFF. CDR3 coding DNA: TGTGCCAGCAGTTACTCGAAGATGGCGAACACTGAAGCTTTCTTT. V and J are TRBV6-5 and TRBJ1-1; D is uncertain. CDR1 is MNHEY and CDR2 is SVGAGI in the germline V gene. The V end lost 0 bases, the J end lost 1 base, and 9 bases lay between the germline ends. There are 15 residues in the CDR3.

This chain connects TRBV9 to TRBJ2-1; 8 bases align to TRBD2. Germline V gene data show CDR1 as SGDLS and CDR2 as YYNGEE. The V and J ends lost 6 bases and 2 bases, in that order; junction bases with no gene match: 7. This CDR3 contains 15 residues. The CDR3 coding sequence is TGTGCCAGCACCTTCAGCGGGAGCCCCTACAATGAGCAGTTCTTC. Its protein is CASTFSGSPYNEQFF. Full variable domain (remainder filled in from reference TRBV9 and TRBJ2-1): DSGVTQTPKHLITATGQRVTLRCSPRSGDLSVYWYQQSLDQGLQFLIQYYNGEERAKGNILERFSAQQFPDLHSELNLSSLELGDSALYFCASTFSGSPYNEQFFGPGTRLTVL.

This chain uses TRBV19 with TRBJ2-1; D gene unclear. In germline, CDR1 is LNHDA, CDR2 SQIVND (reference sequence). The V gene lost 5 bases and the J gene lost 3 bases, with 11 bases spanning the gap. There are 14 residues in the CDR3. CDR3 in DNA: TGTGCCAGTAGTGTGCAAGCGAGCTACAATGAGCAGTTCTTC. This encodes CASSVQASYNEQFF.

CDR3 nucleotides: TGTGCCAGCAGTAGGACTAGCAACACCGGGGAGCTGTTTTTT. This codes for CASSRTSNTGELFF. The rearrangement links TRBV2 to TRBJ2-2; the match to TRBD2 covers 8 bases. The CDR3 length is 14 residues. CDR1 and CDR2 from the germline V gene are SNHLY and FYNNEI. The V segment lost 5 bases and the J segment 2 bases; nucleotides outside the gene matches: 1. The full variable domain, in which reference TRBV2 and TRBJ2-2 provide the parts outside the CDR3, is EPEVTQTPSHQVTQMGQEVILRCVPISNHLYFYWYRQILGQKVEFLVSFYNNEISEKSEIFDDQFSVERPDGSNFTLKIRSTKLEDSAMYFCASSRTSNTGELFFGEGSRLTVL.

This clone was detected only a few times. The chain is built from TRBV7-9 and TRBJ2-7, with D maybe TRBD2 (6 bases). Germline CDR1 is SEHNR and CDR2 is FQNEAQ (reference sequence). There are 14 residues in the CDR3. V was shortened by 5 bases and J by 2 bases, with 13 bases between the two germline ends. Here the CDR3 reads CASSHWDSTYEQYF. The CDR3 nucleotides are TGTGCCAGCAGCCACTGGGACTCCACCTACGAGCAGTACTTC.

This chain uses TRBV12-3 or TRBV12-4 with TRBJ1-5; 7 bases are a match to TRBD1. V dropped 5 bases and J dropped 7; count of bases not matched to a gene: 5. CDR3 length equals 13 residues. CDR3 protein: CASSRDSRQPQHF. The DNA for the CDR3 is TGTGCCAGCAGTCGGGACAGCCGGCAGCCCCAGCATTTT.

The CDR3 loop reads CASSSGGSGNTIYF. CDR3 DNA: TGTGCCAGCAGTTCAGGGGGTTCTGGAAACACCATATATTTT. The chain has TRBV28 and TRBJ1-3; 7 positions agree with TRBD1. Germline values: CDR1 MDHEN, CDR2 SYDVKM. The length of the CDR3 is 14 residues. The V gene end was trimmed by 4 bases and the J gene end by 1 base; junction bases not matched to a gene: 1.

CDR3 nucleotide sequence: TGTGCCACCAGCAGAGCCGGATGGGACACTGAAGCTTTCTTT. It yields the protein CATSRAGWDTEAFF. The chain has TRBV15 and TRBJ1-1; D not resolved. The CDR3 totals 14 residues. Per germline, CDR1 LNHNV and CDR2 YYDKDF (reference sequence). The V and J ends lost 1 base and 3 bases respectively, with 9 bases between them. The full variable domain, in which reference TRBV15 and TRBJ1-1 provide the parts outside the CDR3, is DAMVIQNPRYQVTQFGKPVTLSCSQTLNHNVMYWYQQKSSQAPKLLFHYYDKDFNNEADTPDNFQSRRPNTSFCFLDIRSPGLGDTAMYLCATSRAGWDTEAFFGQGTRLTVV.

This clone was found a few times. V gene TRBV4-1 combines with J gene TRBJ1-3; 9 bases are shared with TRBD1. Germline V gives CDR1 MGHRA, CDR2 YSYEKL. V gave up 6 bases and J gave up 0 bases; unmatched junction bases: 6. The CDR3 is 16 residues long. The CDR3 sequence: CASSPGQGLSGNTIYF. CDR3 DNA: TGCGCCAGCAGTCCGGGACAGGGCCTCTCTGGAAACACCATATATTTT.

The J gene is TRBJ2-1, the V gene TRBV3-1 (or the pseudogene TRBV3-2), with 14 bases aligning to TRBD2. Germline values: CDR1 LGHDT, CDR2 YNNKEL (reference sequence). The V and J ends lost 4 bases and 6 bases, in that order; junction bases with no gene match: 8. CDR3 length equals 17 residues. CDR3 DNA sequence: TGTGCCAGCAGCCGGGGGACTAGCGGGAGTCTGGGCAATGAGCAGTTCTTC. This gives the protein CASSRGTSGSLGNEQFF.

The rearrangement uses TRBV9 and TRBJ2-2; the match to TRBD2 covers 9 bases. Germline assignment: CDR1 SGDLS and CDR2 YYNGEE. Trimming removed 3 bases from V and 3 bases from J; junction bases left unmatched: 6. This CDR3 is built from 16 residues. CDR3 region: CASSARLAEYTGELFF. CDR3 bases: TGTGCCAGCAGCGCGAGACTAGCGGAGTACACCGGGGAGCTGTTTTTT.

The rearrangement joins TRBV7-8 to TRBJ2-1, with 8 bases aligning to TRBD2. Unmatched junction bases numbered 1, after V lost 3 bases and J lost 6 bases. The CDR3 extends over 13 amino acids. Germline CDR1 and CDR2: SGHVS and FQNEAQ. The DNA of the CDR3 is TGTGCCAGCAGCTTCGCGGGAGGCAATGAGCAGTTCTTC. Translating gives CASSFAGGNEQFF.

There are a few counts of this clone. V gene TRBV10-1 combines with J gene TRBJ1-1; no definite D call. The ends were cut back, 7 bases at V and 0 bases at J, with 12 bases in the middle. The CDR3 sequence is 14 residues long. The V gene's germline CDR1 is WNHNN and CDR2 SYGVQD (reference sequence). For the CDR3, the DNA is TGCGCCAGCATGTCCTCAGTTATGAACACTGAAGCTTTCTTT. Its protein is CASMSSVMNTEAFF.

The chain joins TRBV7-8 to TRBJ1-6; maybe TRBD1 (5 bases). Germline V gene data show CDR1 as SGHVS and CDR2 as FQNEAQ. CDR3 length equals 16 residues. Trimming took 6 bases from V and 7 from J, leaving 19 bases between them. The CDR3 is CASSLRVGRDNSPLHF. DNA of the CDR3: TGTGCCAGCAGTCTTAGGGTTGGCAGGGACAATTCACCCCTCCACTTT.

The J gene is TRBJ2-7, the V gene TRBV6-1; 8 bases line up with TRBD2. Germline assignment: CDR1 MNHNS and CDR2 SASEGT. The CDR3 consists of 17 residues. V gave up 4 bases and J gave up 0 bases; unmatched junction bases: 11. CDR3 coding DNA: TGTGCCAGCAGTGCTTTACTAGCGGAAGTAAGCTCCTACGAGCAGTACTTC. Protein sequence: CASSALLAEVSSYEQYF.

V and J are TRBV5-4 and TRBJ2-6, with TRBD1 identical over 7 bases. J gave up 0 bases and V 4 bases, and 4 bases lay outside the gene matches. The germline V gene encodes CDR1 SGHNT and CDR2 YYREEE (reference sequence). CDR3 length equals 16 residues. Here the CDR3 reads CASSGRDSSGANVLTF. CDR3 DNA: TGTGCCAGCAGCGGCCGGGACAGCTCTGGGGCCAACGTCCTGACTTTC.

The DNA of the CDR3 is TGTGCCAGCAGTTACCACAGGACTAGTTTGTTCCATGAGCAGTTCTTC. Translated: CASSYHRTSLFHEQFF. This rearrangement joins TRBV7-9 to TRBJ2-1; TRBD2 agrees at 7 bases. Germline V lookup: CDR1 SEHNR, CDR2 FQNEAQ (reference sequence). The CDR3 consists of 16 residues. The trim removed 6 bases at V and 8 bases at J, leaving 16 bases unmatched.

The rearrangement uses TRBV18 and TRBJ1-6; D not certain. Germline CDR1 and CDR2: KGHSH and LQKENI. The CDR3 has 14 amino acids. Trimming left V 8 bases short and J 5 bases short, with 13 bases between. The CDR3 region is CASRGELNNSPLHF. The CDR3 DNA is TGTGCCAGCCGCGGGGAACTGAATAATTCACCCCTCCACTTT.